Each of the 16 T cell receptor beta chains below was sequenced from the same sample in a study of T-cell memory formation after mild COVID-19. TCRdb re-analysed the 5' RACE reads in MiXCR, keeping a single row per CDR3 protein. The sample shows around 300,000 distinct CDR3 sequences, roughly 13% of them seen only once. Specimen: PBMCs or a T cell subset sorted from them (not recorded which). These receptors were obtained from a man aged 18 to 30 who had mild COVID-19 (a few samples of this study predate the infection). Cell type and time point are not known.

There are a few counts of this clonotype. The rearrangement joins TRBV20-1 to TRBJ1-6; D unclear. Germline CDR1 is DFQATT and CDR2 is SNEGSKA (reference sequence). The CDR3 contains 14 residues. Trimming took off 1 base at V and 5 bases at J, with 9 bases between the two ends. CDR3 protein: CSARARRDNSPLHF. The DNA for the CDR3 is TGCAGTGCTAGAGCAAGACGGGATAATTCACCCCTCCACTTT.

This clonotype was counted ten times or more. The genes are TRBV12-3 or TRBV12-4 and TRBJ1-2; weak D call: TRBD1 (6 bases). V lost 3 bases, J lost 2 bases, and 13 bases lay in between. The CDR3 spans 15 residues. The CDR3 is CASSFSGQVNYGYTF. In DNA, the CDR3 is TGTGCCAGCAGTTTTTCGGGACAAGTGAACTATGGCTACACCTTC.

This clonotype has ten or more counts. The chain links TRBV27 to TRBJ1-6; D not certain. The CDR3 extends over 12 amino acids. The germline V and J ends were trimmed by 3 bases and 9 bases, with 6 bases remaining between them. CDR1 is MNHEY, CDR2 SMNVEV, per germline (reference sequence). The CDR3 DNA reads TGTGCCAGCAGTTTGTTGGGTTCACCCCTCCACTTT. It specifies CASSLLGSPLHF.

The V and J genes are TRBV7-8 and TRBJ2-1; 9 bases line up with TRBD1. CDR1 and CDR2 (germline): SGHVS, FQNEAQ. The CDR3 sequence is 12 residues long. With V trimmed by 7 bases and J by 8 bases, 3 bases remained unmatched. The CDR3, as DNA: TGTGCCAGCACGGACAGGGGCGATGAGCAGTTCTTC. Translating it yields CASTDRGDEQFF. The complete variable domain, with remaining parts taken from reference TRBV7-8 and TRBJ2-1, reads GAGVSQSPRYKVAKRGQDVALRCDPISGHVSLFWYQQALGQGPEFLTYFQNEAQLDKSGLPSDRFFAERPEGSVSTLKIQRTQQEDSAVYLCASTDRGDEQFFGPGTRLTVL.

This clonotype has a handful of counts. The chain couples TRBV29-1 to TRBJ2-2; D is possibly TRBD1 (6 bases). Deletions cut 3 bases from V and 6 bases from J, with 11 bases between. Germline V lookup: CDR1 SQVTM, CDR2 ANQGSEA. The CDR3 spans 13 residues. Written as DNA, the CDR3 is TGCAGCGTTGACCGAGGGGGACCCGGGGAGCTGTTTTTT. The encoded protein is CSVDRGGPGELFF.

This clonotype was picked up a small number of times. A read error may produce the germline difference seen at one junction end. The chain carries TRBV7-2 and TRBJ2-3; no definite D call. The germline V gene has CDR1 SGHTA and CDR2 FQGNSA. This CDR3 is 12 amino acids long. CDR3 nucleotide sequence: TGTGCCGGCAGCCCTTCTGGGGATACGCAGTATTTT. Translating gives CAGSPSGDTQYF.

V is TRBV19 and J is TRBJ2-1; D might be TRBD1 (6 bases). The CDR3 is 12 residues long. The V gene lost 6 bases and the J gene lost 7 bases, with 10 bases spanning the gap. Germline-derived CDR1 and CDR2 are LNHDA and SQIVND (reference sequence). CDR3 bases: TGTGCCAGTAGCAAAACAGGGAATGAGCAGTTCTTC. Residues: CASSKTGNEQFF.

The chain joins TRBV30 to TRBJ2-3, with 11 bases identical to TRBD2. Germline CDR1 GTSNPN, CDR2 SVGIG (reference sequence). The CDR3 has 14 amino acids. Trimming at V came to 6 bases and at J to 6 bases, leaving 8 bases not matched to a gene. CDR3 sequence reads: CACRITSGGDTQYF. The CDR3 coding sequence is TGTGCCTGCCGCATCACTAGCGGGGGCGATACGCAGTATTTT.

The V gene is TRBV5-1, the J gene TRBJ1-1; possible D gene TRBD1, 5 bases. Looked up from germline, CDR1 is SGHRS and CDR2 is YFSETQ. Trimming cost V 2 bases and J 4 bases, with 12 bases left between them. The CDR3 extends over 14 amino acids. The CDR3 loop is CASSFGHGGTEAFF. As DNA, the CDR3 is TGCGCCAGCAGCTTTGGACACGGTGGCACTGAAGCTTTCTTT.

In this sample, this clonotype turned up a few times. The V and J genes are TRBV20-1 and TRBJ2-7; D uncertain. This CDR3 is built from 10 residues. Trimming cost V 3 bases and J 6 bases, with 6 bases left between them. Germline V gene data show CDR1 as DFQATT and CDR2 as SNEGSKA (reference sequence). The CDR3 reads CSASRIEQYF. The CDR3 DNA reads TGCAGTGCTAGCCGGATCGAGCAGTACTTC.

This clonotype was picked up a small number of times. The CDR3 is CASSQGTGGLETQYF. CDR3 bases: TGCGCCAGCAGCCAGGGGACAGGGGGCTTGGAGACCCAGTACTTC. This chain joins TRBV5-1 and TRBJ2-5; 12 bases are a match to TRBD1. V shed 4 bases, J shed 5 bases, and the junction held 6 bases outside the gene matches. Germline assignment: CDR1 SGHRS and CDR2 YFSETQ. CDR3 length: 15 residues.

This clonotype was counted a few times. This CDR3 reads CSVERGRDQPQHF. The CDR3 nucleotides are TGCAGCGTTGAACGAGGTAGGGATCAGCCCCAGCATTTT. The chain carries TRBV29-1 and TRBJ1-5; D unclear. The germline V gene encodes CDR1 SQVTM and CDR2 ANQGSEA. This CDR3 is 13 amino acids long. Trimming took off 2 bases at V and 5 bases at J, with 10 bases between the two ends.

This clonotype turned up a few times. The V gene is TRBV3-1, the J gene TRBJ1-2; a weak D match, TRBD1 (6 bases). Germline V gives CDR1 LGHDT, CDR2 YNNKEL (reference sequence). Deletions cut 2 bases from V and 13 bases from J, with 17 bases between. The CDR3 has 13 amino acids. The CDR3 sequence is CASSQNREGGPTF. The DNA for the CDR3 is TGTGCCAGCAGCCAAAATAGGGAGGGGGGCCCCACCTTC.

In its sample, this clonotype was seen a few times. This rearrangement joins TRBV7-9 to TRBJ2-1; 7 bases line up with TRBD2. V shed 6 bases, J shed 0 bases, and the junction held 8 bases outside the gene matches. The germline gives CDR1 SEHNR, CDR2 FQNEAQ (reference sequence). The CDR3 loop spans 16 amino acids. The CDR3 bases are TGTGCCAGCAGTATTCGCCTAGCGGTCTCCTACAATGAGCAGTTCTTC. This gives the protein CASSIRLAVSYNEQFF.

This clonotype was detected only a few times. V is TRBV6-5 and J is TRBJ1-4; D might be TRBD1 (5 bases). CDR1 is MNHEY and CDR2 is SVGAGI in the germline V gene. The CDR3 covers 13 residues. Trimming removed 6 bases from V and 10 bases from J, with 15 bases in between. The CDR3 loop is CASSQGVAGKLFF. The CDR3 DNA follows: TGTGCCAGCAGCCAGGGCGTGGCAGGAAAACTGTTTTTT.

This clonotype was seen more than once but under ten times. The chain has TRBV7-2 and TRBJ2-5, with 11 bases aligning to TRBD2. V shed 1 base and J 5 bases; nucleotides not matched to a gene: 6. Per germline, CDR1 SGHTA and CDR2 FQGNSA. This CDR3 region has 16 residues. The CDR3 region has the DNA TGTGCCAGCAGCTTAGTAGCGGGGGGGCTAGGTGAGACCCAGTACTTC. Protein sequence: CASSLVAGGLGETQYF.